A selection of T cell receptor beta chains follows, all from one sample in a study of T cells after yellow fever vaccination. In TCRdb, the 5' RACE reads were re-called with MiXCR into one record per CDR3 protein. The table shows more than 95,000 distinct CDR3 sequences, with about 8.8% occurring only once. This sample comprised CD8+ T cells sorted from PBMCs, obtained on the day of the yellow fever booster vaccination. The receptors originated from a man between 18 and 29 years old who received the YFV17D yellow fever vaccine. Both conserved end residues are part of each CDR3. D genes are given only for firm matches. Clone size, where shown, is once, few, many, or a class for clones that have expanded.

d_gene,j_gene,v_gene,abundance,CDR3aa,CDR3nt
.,TRBJ2-7,TRBV12-3/TRBV12-4,few,CASSKTRYEQYF,TGTGCCAGCAGTAAGACACGCTACGAGCAGTACTTC
TRBD2,TRBJ2-3,TRBV20-1,few,CSARLAGAVTDTQYF,TGCAGTGCTAGACTAGCGGGGGCCGTCACAGATACGCAGTATTTT
.,TRBJ2-1,TRBV12-3/TRBV12-4,few,CASSFRQGGSPEQFF,TGTGCCAGCAGTTTTAGACAGGGAGGTTCACCTGAGCAGTTCTTC
TRBD1,TRBJ2-5,TRBV12-3/TRBV12-4,few,CASSDRGGTQYF,TGTGCCAGCAGTGACAGGGGTGGGACCCAGTACTTC
.,TRBJ2-3,TRBV7-2,.,CASSLLSRTSTDTQYF,TGTGCCAGCAGCTTACTCTCCCGGACTAGCACAGATACGCAGTATTTT
.,TRBJ1-4,TRBV12-3/TRBV12-4,.,CASRLGEEGEKLFF,TGTGCCAGCAGACTAGGGGAAGAGGGTGAAAAACTGTTTTTT
TRBD2,TRBJ2-3,TRBV27,many,CASSRSSGGVSDTQYF,TGTGCCAGCAGCCGGAGTAGCGGGGGGGTTTCAGATACGCAGTATTTT
TRBD1,TRBJ1-4,TRBV5-4,.,CASSLSPGGLEKLFF,TGTGCCAGCAGCTTGAGTCCAGGGGGGCTTGAAAAACTGTTTTTT
.,TRBJ1-2,TRBV12-3/TRBV12-4,.,CASSFRPRDADYGYTF,TGTGCCAGCAGTTTCCGCCCCCGGGACGCGGACTATGGCTACACCTTC
TRBD2,TRBJ2-2,TRBV4-1,.,CASAVAGNTGELFF,TGCGCCAGCGCGGTAGCGGGGAACACCGGGGAGCTGTTTTTT
.,TRBJ1-2,TRBV7-9,.,CASSSRHTGTLTGYTF,TGTGCCAGCAGCTCGCGGCATACCGGGACACTAACTGGCTACACCTTC
TRBD1,TRBJ2-3,TRBV6-4,.,CASSDSQGATDTQYF,TGTGCCAGCAGTGACTCTCAGGGGGCAACAGATACGCAGTATTTT
.,TRBJ2-7,TRBV6-2/TRBV6-3,many,CASSPPGYEQYF,TGTGCCAGCAGTCCGCCGGGCTACGAGCAGTACTTC
TRBD1,TRBJ1-2,TRBV20-1,many,CSARDLEGGQGAHYGYTF,TGCAGTGCTAGAGATCTGGAAGGGGGACAGGGGGCCCACTATGGCTACACCTTC
.,TRBJ2-7,TRBV6-5,.,CASSYGGYRGEQYF,TGTGCCAGCAGTTACGGGGGGTATCGTGGTGAGCAGTACTTC
TRBD1,TRBJ2-5,TRBV15,.,CATSRPATGGEETQYF,TGTGCCACCAGCCGCCCAGCGACAGGGGGTGAAGAGACCCAGTACTTC
TRBD1,TRBJ1-1,TRBV4-3,.,CASSQDIRDRELNTEAFF,TGCGCCAGCAGCCAAGATATCCGGGACAGGGAACTGAACACTGAAGCTTTCTTT
.,TRBJ2-2,TRBV29-1,.,CSVEETNTGELFF,TGCAGCGTTGAGGAGACGAACACCGGGGAGCTGTTTTTT
.,TRBJ2-3,TRBV30,.,CAWSVRGDRRVRTDTQYF,TGTGCCTGGAGTGTCAGGGGGGACCGACGGGTCCGCACAGATACGCAGTATTTT
.,TRBJ2-1,TRBV5-4,few,CASSLAGSGWGNEQFF,TGTGCCAGCAGCTTGGCAGGGTCCGGTTGGGGGAATGAGCAGTTCTTC
.,TRBJ1-2,TRBV18,many,CASSPGGAGGYTF,TGTGCCAGCTCACCAGGGGGGGCTGGTGGCTACACCTTC
TRBD1,TRBJ1-1,TRBV9,many,CASSAWDRENSEAFF,TGTGCCAGCAGCGCTTGGGACAGGGAAAATAGTGAAGCTTTCTTT